The clone carrying this TCR beta chain was observed at least ten times. There are 14 residues in the CDR3. V lost 0 bases, J lost 8 bases, and 11 bases lay in between. Per germline, CDR1 LNHNV and CDR2 YYDKDF (reference sequence). These data are taken from a study of T-cell reconstitution after alpha-beta-depleted transplantation in children. Preparing the TCRbeta library involved the use of unique molecular identifiers. One entry per CDR3 protein, called by TCRdb with MiXCR from the PCR reads. The sample has roughly 610,000 distinct CDR3 sequences; more than 9% are singletons. The chain carries TRBV15 and TRBJ2-1; the D is unclear. Source: PBMCs from the stem cell graft donor, taken from the stem cell graft. This receptor was identified in a human donor who donated a stem cell graft to a child with acute myeloid leukemia. The CDR3 region has the DNA TGTGCCACCAGCAGAGACTACAACTTGGATGAGCAGTTCTTC. Translation: CATSRDYNLDEQFF.